This TCR beta chain was sequenced in a study of PD-1 blockade in classical Hodgkin lymphoma. As to time point: cycle 4 day 1 (C4D1), after six to seven weeks of nivolumab. Each patient's relapse followed autologous stem cell transplantation, and brentuximab vedotin exposure varied. Profiling relied on immunoSEQ multiplex PCR, and the TCRdb table lists in-frame clones only, not all of them. The profile covers 23,000 or so clones, with 81% appearing a single time and roughly 22% taken by the ten largest. The CDR3 is 21 residues long. The ends lost 0 bases at V and 0 bases at J; junction bases unmatched: 18. Germline assignment: CDR1 KGHSH and CDR2 LQKENI. Study-level points and caveats: TCR diversity in CD4+, not CD8+, cells rose significantly by C4D1.

As regards this clone: The target antigen is unknown.

V usage is TRBV18 and J usage is TRBJ2-3; 7 nucleotides align to TRBD2. The sample in question was peripheral blood mononuclear cells (PBMCs), obtained before the fourth cycle of nivolumab. The TCR comes from a human donor with classical Hodgkin lymphoma. DNA of the CDR3: TGTGCCAGCTCACCACCGGGAGGGAGGTGGGGACCGCCGGGAAGCACAGATACGCAGTATTTT. This codes for CASSPPGGRWGPPGSTDTQYF.